A single sample gave rise to the 2 T cell receptor beta chains below, sequenced in a study of Graves' ophthalmopathy and Graves' hyperthyroidism. TCR beta CDR3 amplification used RNA transcripts. Scientists carried out first-round RT-PCR using HTBI primers and then a second-round multiplex PCR. TCRdb redid the calling of the multiplex PCR reads with MiXCR, one entry per CDR3 protein. Among under 60,000 distinct CDR3 sequences listed, approximately 47% were seen once. The specimen was peripheral blood. The receptor source for this set is an adult woman with Graves' ophthalmopathy.

This clonotype is a singleton in its sample. The chain uses TRBV11-1 and TRBJ2-1, with D unresolved. The germline V gene has CDR1 SGHAT and CDR2 FQDESV (reference sequence). Trimming cost V 1 base and J 0 bases, with 10 bases left between them. This CDR3 comprises 16 residues. The CDR3 here is CASSLEIGGSYNEQFF. The CDR3 coding sequence is TGTGCCAGCAGCTTAGAGATAGGCGGCTCCTACAATGAGCAGTTCTTC.

About this clonotype itself: Being one base from a much bigger clone, this may be a read error. The chain combines TRBV28 with TRBJ2-1, with TRBD2 as a possible D gene (5 bases). This CDR3 spans 13 amino acids. Germline CDR1 is MDHEN and CDR2 is SYDVKM. The CDR3 sequence is CASRDYTYKEQFF. The CDR3 DNA reads as TGTGCCAGCAGAGACTATACCTACAAGGAGCAGTTCTTC. The whole variable domain, filled in from reference TRBV28 and TRBJ2-1, reads DVKVTQSSRYLVKRTGEKVFLECVQDMDHENMFWYRQDPGLGLRLIYFSYDVKMKEKGDIPEGYSVSREKKERFSLILESASTNQTSMYLCASRDYTYKEQFFGPGTRLTVL.